The 5 T cell receptor beta chains below were found in one sample sequenced in a study of CD8 T cells in ankylosing spondylitis. Each CDR3 protein gets one entry after TCRdb re-called the 5' RACE reads with MiXCR. The table lists fewer than 750,000 distinct CDR3 sequences, around a fifth of them singletons, with about 19% in the top ten. No antigens are known for them. Study results and caveats: A motif of fewer than ten highly homologous TCR beta variants was seen as apparently characteristic of ankylosing spondylitis blood.

The sequenced sample consisted of blood, either unsorted or a sorted T cell fraction (not recorded which). Receptors were obtained from a male donor with ankylosing spondylitis.

This clonotype appeared a few times. The CDR3 spells CASSSRGAVSDEQYF. CDR3 DNA: TGTGCCAGCAGCTCTCGCGGGGCGGTCTCGGACGAGCAGTACTTC. This chain connects TRBV7-9 to TRBJ2-7, with TRBD2 as a possible D gene (6 bases). The CDR3 covers 15 residues. Trimming removed 4 bases from V and 5 bases from J, with 18 bases in between. In germline, CDR1 is SEHNR, CDR2 FQNEAQ (reference sequence).

This chain's CDR3 is CASRPSPSGELFF. The CDR3 DNA follows: TGTGCCAGCAGACCTAGCCCGAGCGGGGAGCTGTTTTTT. The gene calls are TRBV7-3 and TRBJ2-2; D is perhaps TRBD2 (5 bases). Trimming cost V 6 bases and J 7 bases, with 12 bases left between them. Germline V gene sequence: CDR1 SGHTA, CDR2 FQGTGA. This CDR3 region has 13 residues.

The chain couples TRBV30 to TRBJ2-7, with TRBD1 identical over 7 bases. Trimming removed 2 bases from V and 0 bases from J; junction bases left unmatched: 4. The CDR3 length is 14 residues. Germline values: CDR1 GTSNPN, CDR2 SVGIG (reference sequence). The CDR3: CAWSKGGSSYEQYF. The CDR3, as DNA: TGTGCCTGGAGTAAAGGGGGCAGCTCCTACGAGCAGTACTTC.

The chain has TRBV20-1 and TRBJ1-5, with D perhaps matching TRBD1 (6 bases). Per the germline V gene, CDR1 is DFQATT and CDR2 is SNEGSKA (reference sequence). V was shortened by 5 bases and J by 7 bases, with 15 bases between the two germline ends. The CDR3 spans 13 residues. The CDR3 sequence: CSALGAGVQPQHF. CDR3 DNA sequence: TGCAGTGCTCTGGGGGCGGGGGTACAGCCCCAGCATTTT.

The chain links TRBV6-1 to TRBJ1-5; 7 positions agree with TRBD1. With V trimmed by 6 bases and J by 0 bases, 5 bases remained unmatched. CDR3 length equals 15 residues. The germline V gene encodes CDR1 MNHNS and CDR2 SASEGT. The CDR3 bases are TGTGCCAGCAGGGGGACAGCGAATAGCAATCAGCCCCAGCATTTT. Translation gives CASRGTANSNQPQHF.